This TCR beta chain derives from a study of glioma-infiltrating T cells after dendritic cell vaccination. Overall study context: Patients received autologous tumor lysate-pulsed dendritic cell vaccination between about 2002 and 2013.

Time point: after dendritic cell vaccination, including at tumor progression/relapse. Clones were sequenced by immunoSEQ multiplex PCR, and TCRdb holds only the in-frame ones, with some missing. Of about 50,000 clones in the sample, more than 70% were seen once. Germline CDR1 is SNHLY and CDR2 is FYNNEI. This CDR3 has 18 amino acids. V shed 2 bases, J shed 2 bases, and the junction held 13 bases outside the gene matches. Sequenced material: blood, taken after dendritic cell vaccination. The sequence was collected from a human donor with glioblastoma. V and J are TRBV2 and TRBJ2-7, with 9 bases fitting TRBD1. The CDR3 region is CASSELPGGTGLTYEQYF. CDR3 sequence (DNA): TGTGCCAGCAGTGAACTTCCCGGCGGGACAGGGCTAACCTACGAGCAGTACTTC.